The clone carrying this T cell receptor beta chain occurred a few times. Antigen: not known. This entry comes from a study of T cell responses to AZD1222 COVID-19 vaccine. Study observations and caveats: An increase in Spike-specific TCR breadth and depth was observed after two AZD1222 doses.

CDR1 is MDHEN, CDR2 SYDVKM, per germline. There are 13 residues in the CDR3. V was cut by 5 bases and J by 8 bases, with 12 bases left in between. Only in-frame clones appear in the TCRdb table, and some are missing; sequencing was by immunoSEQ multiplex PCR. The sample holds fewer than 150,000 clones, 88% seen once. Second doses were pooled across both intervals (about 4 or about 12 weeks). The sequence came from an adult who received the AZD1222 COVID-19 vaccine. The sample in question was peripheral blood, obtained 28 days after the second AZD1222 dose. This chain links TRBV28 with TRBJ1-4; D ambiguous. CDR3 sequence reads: CASSLPFREKLFF. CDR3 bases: TGTGCCAGCAGTCTCCCCTTCCGAGAAAAACTGTTTTTT.